This record covers a single T cell receptor beta chain. This clonotype was counted between two and nine times. The target of this receptor is not known. One base away there is no much larger clone; base qualities are not given. This specimen belongs to a study of breast tumors, draining lymph nodes, adjacent tissues (dated by TCRdb to the mid-2010s). For context, the study as a whole: The study compared TCR beta repertoires across tumor, adjacent nontumor tissue and axillary lymph nodes from breast cancer patients. In human breast cancer, the study set out to evaluate how tumor, surrounding tissue and draining lymph node repertoires relate to one another and whether T cells may move between these sites. What the study reported, not specific to this receptor: Rather than being directly demonstrated, the conclusion that tumor T cells originate in lymph nodes was presented as consistent with a hypothesis. Tumors showed preferential V and J gene usage, and their T-cell repertoire diversity fell below that of lymph nodes yet above that of nontumor tissue. The data were judged consistent with most tumor T cells deriving from the lymph node and then expanding within tumor tissue. Tumor and nontumor tissue repertoires were found to be significantly more similar in luminal-like than in basal-like breast cancer.

Lymph node samples were obtained from the axillary draining lymph nodes of breast cancer patients. The CDR3 spans 15 residues, from the cysteine through the phenylalanine. The DNA shown is the 45-base CDR3, in frame from base 1. The germline V gene (reference sequence) sets CDR1 to SGHNT and CDR2 to YYREEE. V loses 4 bases, J loses 5 bases, and the germline ends lie 15 bases apart. Sequencing instrument: Illumina HiSeq 2000. Multiplex PCR amplification was used to build the TCR beta chain libraries. The amplified TCR beta chain products were analyzed by high-throughput sequencing. TCRdb's own reprocessing of the public reads used fastp at Q25 and MiXCR and kept productive beta chains. Merged by CDR3 protein, the rows form single entries marked with the most common genes and DNA. This sample gives approximately 180,000 distinct CDR3 sequences in total; more than 25% of them show up just once. Around 4% of the sample comes from the top ten.

The origin of this receptor is a female donor with breast cancer. Some clones in this sample may be carry-over from other donors' samples. Sequenced input: axillary lymph node tissue. The rearrangement combines TRBV5-4 with TRBJ1-4; no D gene call is confident. The base sequence is TGTGCCAGCAGCGAGAACATGGCGCTGAATGAAAAACTGTTTTTT. The resulting protein is CASSENMALNEKLFF.